This TCR beta chain was identified in a study of blood T cells in healthy people across ages. On this clonotype itself: Antigen unknown.

With a J-beta primer mix and a sample-barcoded 5' primer, a second PCR ran 7 to 11 cycles. A tag from a template-switch adaptor with 12 random nucleotides marked each cDNA molecule. TCRdb itself ran the 5' RACE reads through MiXCR, one entry per CDR3 protein. This table has hundreds of thousands of distinct CDR3 sequences, roughly 41% appearing once. The CDR3 spans 13 residues. Germline loops: CDR1 WNHNN, CDR2 SYGVQD (reference sequence). V was clipped by 4 bases and J by 9 bases; unmatched bases: 8. General study points: Older age went with lower TCR beta diversity per million T cells, in a roughly linear way. Conclusively comparing naive with antigen-experienced cells was impossible with unsorted PBMCs.

This sequence was found in a woman aged 55-70 years in good health. Sequencing was done on a sample of blood. J is TRBJ1-2 and V is TRBV10-1; TRBD1 agrees at 7 bases. This CDR3 is CASSGDRVDSYTF. The CDR3 bases are TGCGCCAGCAGTGGCGACAGGGTAGATAGCTACACCTTC.